The 2 T cell receptor beta chains below all came from one sample that was sequenced in a study of post-analysis software for immune sequencing data. No antigen has been assigned to these receptors. General observations from the study: A handful of TRBV segments appeared more often in patients than in controls, and TRBV5-6, TRBV5-1 and TRBV20-1 were among these.

Presence of unique molecular identifiers characterized the TCR beta cDNA libraries. Each CDR3 protein is one row after TCRdb ran MiXCR on the PCR reads. The table includes 700,000 to 900,000 distinct CDR3 sequences, 35% to 55% detected once. Sample: blood. Receptors were obtained from a girl aged 10 to 17 with multiple sclerosis.

The genes are TRBV6-5 and TRBJ2-1; 7 bases are shared with TRBD1. This CDR3 is 12 amino acids long. Trimming at V came to 5 bases and at J to 9 bases, leaving 4 bases not matched to a gene. Germline V lookup: CDR1 MNHEY, CDR2 SVGAGI. The CDR3 reads CASSIQGREQFF. The CDR3 nucleotides read TGTGCCAGCAGTATACAGGGGCGTGAGCAGTTCTTC.

The V call is TRBV20-1, the J call TRBJ1-1, with 7 bases that match TRBD1. Germline V gene data show CDR1 as DFQATT and CDR2 as SNEGSKA (reference sequence). The V gene end was trimmed by 5 bases and the J gene end by 0 bases; junction bases not matched to a gene: 6. CDR3 length: 14 residues. The DNA of the CDR3 is TGCAGTGCTGTTGACAGGGAGATGAACACTGAAGCTTTCTTT. This sequence encodes CSAVDREMNTEAFF.